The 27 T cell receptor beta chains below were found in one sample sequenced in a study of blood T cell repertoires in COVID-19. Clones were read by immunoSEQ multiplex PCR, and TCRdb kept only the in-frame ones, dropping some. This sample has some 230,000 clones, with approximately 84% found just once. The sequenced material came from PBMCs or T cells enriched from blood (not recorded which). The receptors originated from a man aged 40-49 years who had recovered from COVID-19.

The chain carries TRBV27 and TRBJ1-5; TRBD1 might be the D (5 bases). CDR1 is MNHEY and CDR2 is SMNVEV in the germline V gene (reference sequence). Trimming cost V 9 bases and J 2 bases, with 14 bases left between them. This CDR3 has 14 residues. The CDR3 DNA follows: TGTGCCAGTTGTCCTACAGGTGGCAATCAGCCCCAGCATTTT. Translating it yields CASCPTGGNQPQHF.

The CDR3 coding sequence is TGCGCCAGCAGCCCCTTTGTGGCTAGCGCTTCCTACAATGAGCAGTTCTTC. Translation gives CASSPFVASASYNEQFF. V is TRBV4-1 and J is TRBJ2-1, with D possibly TRBD2 on 6 matching bases. The CDR3 is made up of 17 amino acids. The V gene lost 4 bases and the J gene lost 1 base, with 17 bases spanning the gap. Germline CDR1 reads MGHRA; CDR2 reads YSYEKL.

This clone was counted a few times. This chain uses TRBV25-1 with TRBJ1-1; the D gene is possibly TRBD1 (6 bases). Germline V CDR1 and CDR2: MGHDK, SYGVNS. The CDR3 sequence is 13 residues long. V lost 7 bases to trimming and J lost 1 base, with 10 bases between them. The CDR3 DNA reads TGTGCCAGCACGGGGGGGGCGAACACTGAAGCTTTCTTT. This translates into CASTGGANTEAFF.

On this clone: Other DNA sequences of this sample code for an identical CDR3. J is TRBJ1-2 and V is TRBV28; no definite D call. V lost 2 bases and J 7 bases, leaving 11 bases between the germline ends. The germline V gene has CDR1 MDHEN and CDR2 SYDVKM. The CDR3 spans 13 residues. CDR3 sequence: CASSLEGAGGYTF. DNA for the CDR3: TGTGCCAGCAGTTTAGAGGGAGCGGGTGGCTACACCTTC.

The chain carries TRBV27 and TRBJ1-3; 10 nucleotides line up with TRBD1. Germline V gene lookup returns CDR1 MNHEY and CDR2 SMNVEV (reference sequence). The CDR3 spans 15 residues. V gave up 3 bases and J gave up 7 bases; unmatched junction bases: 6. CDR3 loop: CASSLTGGIRNTIYF. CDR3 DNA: TGTGCCAGCAGTTTGACAGGGGGCATTAGGAACACCATATATTTT.

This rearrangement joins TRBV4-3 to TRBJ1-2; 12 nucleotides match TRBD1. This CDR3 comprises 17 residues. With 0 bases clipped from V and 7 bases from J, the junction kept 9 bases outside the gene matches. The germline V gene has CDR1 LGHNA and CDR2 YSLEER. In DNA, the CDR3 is TGCGCCAGCAGCCAAGATCCCCCGGGACAGGGGGCGCGTGGCTACACCTTC. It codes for CASSQDPPGQGARGYTF.

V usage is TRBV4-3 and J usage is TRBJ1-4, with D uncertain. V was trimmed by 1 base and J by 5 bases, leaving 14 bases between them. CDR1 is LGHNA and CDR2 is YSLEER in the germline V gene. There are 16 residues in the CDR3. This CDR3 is CASSQGSGLRNEKLFF. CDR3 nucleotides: TGCGCCAGCAGCCAAGGGAGCGGACTTCGGAATGAAAAACTGTTTTTT.

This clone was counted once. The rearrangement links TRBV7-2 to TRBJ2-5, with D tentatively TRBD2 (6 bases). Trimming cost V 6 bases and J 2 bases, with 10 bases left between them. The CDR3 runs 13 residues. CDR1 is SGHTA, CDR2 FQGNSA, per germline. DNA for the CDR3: TGTGCCAGCAGTTGGGACTGGCAAGAGACCCAGTACTTC. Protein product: CASSWDWQETQYF. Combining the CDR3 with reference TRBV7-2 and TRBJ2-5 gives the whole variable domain GAGVSQSPSNKVTEKGKDVELRCDPISGHTALYWYRQSLGQGLEFLIYFQGNSAPDKSGLPSDRFSAERTGGSVSTLTIQRTQQEDSAVYLCASSWDWQETQYFGPGTRLLVL.

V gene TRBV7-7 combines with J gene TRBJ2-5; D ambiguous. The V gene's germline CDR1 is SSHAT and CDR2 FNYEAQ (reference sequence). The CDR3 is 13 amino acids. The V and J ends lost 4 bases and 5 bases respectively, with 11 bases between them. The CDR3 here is CASSYPPRETQYF. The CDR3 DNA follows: TGTGCCAGCAGCTATCCCCCCCGGGAGACCCAGTACTTC. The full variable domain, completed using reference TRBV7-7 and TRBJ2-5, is GAGVSQSPRYKVTKRGQDVTLRCDPISSHATLYWYQQALGQGPEFLTYFNYEAQPDKSGLPSDRFSAERPEGSISTLTIQRTEQRDSAMYRCASSYPPRETQYFGPGTRLLVL.

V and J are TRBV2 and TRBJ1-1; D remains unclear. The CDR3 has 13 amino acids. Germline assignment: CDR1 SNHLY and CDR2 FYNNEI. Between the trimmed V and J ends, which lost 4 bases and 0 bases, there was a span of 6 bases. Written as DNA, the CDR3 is TGTGCCAGCAGTGGGGGAGTGAACACTGAAGCTTTCTTT. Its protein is CASSGGVNTEAFF.

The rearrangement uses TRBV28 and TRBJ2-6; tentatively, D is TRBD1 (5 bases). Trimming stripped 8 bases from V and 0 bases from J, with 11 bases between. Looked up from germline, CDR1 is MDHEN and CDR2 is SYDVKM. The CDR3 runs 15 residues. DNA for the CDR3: TGTGCCAGCCGGACATCCTCCTCTGGGGCCAACGTCCTGACTTTC. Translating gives CASRTSSSGANVLTF.

In DNA form, the CDR3 reads TGTGCCAGCAGCAAAGCGCTAGGAGCGGTGCGCACCTTC. Translation: CASSKALGAVRTF. The rearrangement links TRBV21-1 to TRBJ1-2. TRBV21-1 is shown as a pseudogene. The CDR3 is 13 residues long.

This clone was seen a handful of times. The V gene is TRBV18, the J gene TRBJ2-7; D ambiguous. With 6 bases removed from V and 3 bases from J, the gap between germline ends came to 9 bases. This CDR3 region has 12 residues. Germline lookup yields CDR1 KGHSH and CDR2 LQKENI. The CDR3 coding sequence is TGTGCCAGCTCCTCACTCGGCTACGAGCAGTACTTC. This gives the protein CASSSLGYEQYF.

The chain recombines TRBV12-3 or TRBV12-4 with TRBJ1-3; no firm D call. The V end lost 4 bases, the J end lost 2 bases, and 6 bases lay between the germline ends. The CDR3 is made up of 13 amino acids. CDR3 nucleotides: TGTGCCAGCAGTTCAGCCACTGGAAACACCATATATTTT. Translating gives CASSSATGNTIYF.

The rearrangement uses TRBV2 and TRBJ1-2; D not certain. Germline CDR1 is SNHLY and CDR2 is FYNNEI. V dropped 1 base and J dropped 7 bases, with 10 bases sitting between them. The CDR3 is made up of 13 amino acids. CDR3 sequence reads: CASSEEQLSGYTF. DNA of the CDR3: TGTGCCAGCAGTGAAGAACAGCTGAGTGGCTACACCTTC. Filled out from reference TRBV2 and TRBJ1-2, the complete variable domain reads EPEVTQTPSHQVTQMGQEVILRCVPISNHLYFYWYRQILGQKVEFLVSFYNNEISEKSEIFDDQFSVERPDGSNFTLKIRSTKLEDSAMYFCASSEEQLSGYTFGSGTRLTVV.

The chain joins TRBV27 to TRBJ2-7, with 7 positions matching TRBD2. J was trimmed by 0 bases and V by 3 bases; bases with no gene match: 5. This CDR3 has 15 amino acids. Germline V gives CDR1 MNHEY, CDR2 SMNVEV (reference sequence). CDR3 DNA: TGTGCCAGCAGTTTCACAGGCGGGAGCTCCTACGAGCAGTACTTC. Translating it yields CASSFTGGSSYEQYF.

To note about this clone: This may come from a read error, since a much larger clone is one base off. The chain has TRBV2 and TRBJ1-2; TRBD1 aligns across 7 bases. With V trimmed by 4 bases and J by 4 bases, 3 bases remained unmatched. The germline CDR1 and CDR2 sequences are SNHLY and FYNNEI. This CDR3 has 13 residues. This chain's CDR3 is CASSVGQIYGYTF. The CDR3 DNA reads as TGTGCCAGCAGTGTGGGACAGATCTATGGCTACACCTTC. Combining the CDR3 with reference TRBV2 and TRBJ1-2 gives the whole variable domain EPEVTQTPSHQVTQMGQEVILRCVPISNHLYFYWYRQILGQKVEFLVSFYNNEISEKSEIFDDQFSVERPDGSNFTLKIRSTKLEDSAMYFCASSVGQIYGYTFGSGTRLTVV.

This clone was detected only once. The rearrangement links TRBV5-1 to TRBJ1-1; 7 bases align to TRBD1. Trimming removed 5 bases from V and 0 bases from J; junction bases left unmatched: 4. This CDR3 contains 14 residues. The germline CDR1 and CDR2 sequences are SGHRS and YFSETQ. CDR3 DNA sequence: TGCGCCAGCAGAGTACAGGGGATGAACACTGAAGCTTTCTTT. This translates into CASRVQGMNTEAFF.

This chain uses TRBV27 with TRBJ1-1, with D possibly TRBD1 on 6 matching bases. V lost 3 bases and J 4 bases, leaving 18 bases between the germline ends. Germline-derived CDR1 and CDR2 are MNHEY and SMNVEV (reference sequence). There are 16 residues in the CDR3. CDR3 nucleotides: TGTGCCAGCAGTTTGCCCCCGGGGACCAGGGGCACTGAAGCTTTCTTT. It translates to CASSLPPGTRGTEAFF.

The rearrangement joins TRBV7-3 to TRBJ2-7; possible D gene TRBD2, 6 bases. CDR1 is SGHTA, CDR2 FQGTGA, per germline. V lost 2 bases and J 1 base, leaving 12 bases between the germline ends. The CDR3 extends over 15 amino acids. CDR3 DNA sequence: TGTGCCAGCAGCTTACAGGCAGGGACTTCCTACGAGCAGTACTTC. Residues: CASSLQAGTSYEQYF.

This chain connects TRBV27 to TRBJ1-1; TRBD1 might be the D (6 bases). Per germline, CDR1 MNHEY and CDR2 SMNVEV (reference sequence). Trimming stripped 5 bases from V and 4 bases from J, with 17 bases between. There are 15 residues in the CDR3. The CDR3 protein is CASSLRQVVVTEAFF. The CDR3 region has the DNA TGTGCCAGCAGTCTCAGACAGGTCGTCGTCACTGAAGCTTTCTTT.

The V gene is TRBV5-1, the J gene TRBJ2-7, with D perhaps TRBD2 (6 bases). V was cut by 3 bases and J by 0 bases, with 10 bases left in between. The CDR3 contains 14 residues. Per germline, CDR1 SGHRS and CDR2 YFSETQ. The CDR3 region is CASSSRGNSYEQYF. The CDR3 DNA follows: TGCGCCAGCAGCTCCCGCGGGAACTCCTACGAGCAGTACTTC.

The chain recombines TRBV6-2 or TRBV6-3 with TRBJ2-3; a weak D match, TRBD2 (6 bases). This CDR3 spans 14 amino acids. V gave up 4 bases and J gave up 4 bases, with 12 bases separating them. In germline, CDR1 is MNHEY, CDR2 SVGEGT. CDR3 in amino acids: CASSSAGRADTQYF. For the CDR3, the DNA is TGTGCCAGCAGTTCAGCGGGCAGGGCAGATACGCAGTATTTT.

CDR3 amino acids: CASRNGPLETGELFF. In DNA form, the CDR3 reads TGTGCCAGCAGGAACGGTCCTCTAGAAACGGGGGAGCTGTTTTTT. The chain has TRBV3-1 (or the pseudogene TRBV3-2) and TRBJ2-2; no clear D. CDR1 is LGHDT and CDR2 is YNNKEL in the germline V gene (reference sequence). The CDR3 totals 15 residues. Trimming stripped 6 bases from V and 8 bases from J, with 19 bases between.

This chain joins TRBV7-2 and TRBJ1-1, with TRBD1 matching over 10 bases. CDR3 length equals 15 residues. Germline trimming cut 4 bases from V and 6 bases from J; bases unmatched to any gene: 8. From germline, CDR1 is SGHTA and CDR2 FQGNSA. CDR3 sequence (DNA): TGTGCCAGCAGCTACCGACAGGGGGCCGATGCTGAAGCTTTCTTT. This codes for CASSYRQGADAEAFF.

CDR3 protein: CASSDRDLGSGNTIYF. DNA for the CDR3: TGTGCCAGCTCAGACCGGGACTTGGGCTCTGGAAACACCATATATTTT. The chain links TRBV18 to TRBJ1-3; the D gene is possibly TRBD1 (5 bases). Germline-derived CDR1 and CDR2 are KGHSH and LQKENI. V lost 5 bases and J lost 0, with 14 bases in between. The CDR3 covers 16 residues.

The CDR3 sequence is CASSVGSGGQPQHF. Written as DNA, the CDR3 is TGTGCCAGCAGTGTGGGGTCAGGGGGACAGCCCCAGCATTTT. The V call is TRBV2, the J call TRBJ1-5; TRBD1 matches 7 bases. Trimming removed 4 bases from V and 7 bases from J; junction bases left unmatched: 7. The CDR3 is 14 amino acids. Germline lookup yields CDR1 SNHLY and CDR2 FYNNEI.